This entry describes one T cell receptor (beta chain). The antigen remains undetermined. Study results and caveats: In terms of TCR gene usage, tumor memory CD4+ T cells clustered together with blood and lymph node memory CD4+ cells, as well as with lymph node naive CD4+ cells. Greatest tumor Treg TCR overlap was with tumor naive CD4+ cells.

MiXCR, run by TCRdb on the 5' RACE reads, gives a single entry per CDR3 protein. Of about 5,400 distinct CDR3 sequences listed, around half were seen once; the top ten hold around 3.9%. The receptor's source is a female donor with breast cancer. The sample was memory CD4+ T cells sorted from blood. The subset: memory CD4+ T cells, CD4+CD45RO+CD25-.

CDR3 in DNA: TGCAGCGGTGGCCGGACACGACAGGGATCAGATACGCAGTATTTT. It translates to CSGGRTRQGSDTQYF. The gene calls are TRBV29-1 and TRBJ2-3; 7 nucleotides align to TRBD1. With 7 bases clipped from V and 4 bases from J, the junction kept 14 bases outside the gene matches. CDR1 and CDR2 (germline): SQVTM, ANQGSEA. This CDR3 comprises 15 residues.